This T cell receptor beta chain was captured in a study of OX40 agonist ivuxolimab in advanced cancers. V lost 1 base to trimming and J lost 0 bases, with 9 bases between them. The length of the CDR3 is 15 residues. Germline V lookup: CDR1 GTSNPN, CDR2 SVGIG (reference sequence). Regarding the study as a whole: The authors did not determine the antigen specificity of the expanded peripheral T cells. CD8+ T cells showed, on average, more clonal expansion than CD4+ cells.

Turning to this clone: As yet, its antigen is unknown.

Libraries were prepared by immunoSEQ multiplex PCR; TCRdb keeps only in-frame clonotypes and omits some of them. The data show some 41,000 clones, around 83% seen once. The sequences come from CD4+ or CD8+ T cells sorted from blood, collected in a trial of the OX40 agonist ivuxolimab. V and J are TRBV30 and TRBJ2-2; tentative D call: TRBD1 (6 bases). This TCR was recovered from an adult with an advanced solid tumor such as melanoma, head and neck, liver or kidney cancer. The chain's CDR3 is CAWSEWTANTGELFF. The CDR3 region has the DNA TGTGCCTGGAGTGAATGGACAGCGAACACCGGGGAGCTGTTTTTT.